The 3 T cell receptor beta chains presented below share a single source sample, sequenced in a study of early T cells in non-severe SARS-CoV-2 infection. TCRdb reanalysed the 5' RACE reads using MiXCR and keeps one entry per CDR3 protein. The table records approximately 66,000 distinct CDR3 sequences, approximately 13% of them present only once. What was sequenced was whole blood. These receptors were obtained from an adult who was a healthcare worker with PCR-confirmed SARS-CoV-2 infection or an uninfected control (not recorded which).

This clonotype was counted ten times or more. This chain joins TRBV5-4 and TRBJ1-2, with D hard to call. CDR1 is SGHNT and CDR2 is YYREEE in the germline V gene (reference sequence). This CDR3 contains 14 residues. V lost 2 bases, J lost 2 bases, and 10 bases lay in between. CDR3 sequence reads: CASSLPTLNYGYTF. The CDR3 nucleotides are TGTGCCAGCAGCTTACCCACGCTAAACTATGGCTACACCTTC.

This clonotype turned up a few times. This chain connects TRBV24-1 to TRBJ2-1; 8 nucleotides align to TRBD1. Germline V lookup: CDR1 KGHDR, CDR2 SFDVKD. The ends lost 0 bases at V and 6 bases at J; junction bases unmatched: 6. This CDR3 is built from 16 residues. The CDR3 DNA sequence: TGTGCCACCAGTGATTTGGGTCAGGGGGCCTCCAATGAGCAGTTCTTC. It encodes CATSDLGQGASNEQFF.

This clonotype was observed a handful of times. This chain links TRBV9 with TRBJ2-7, with a weak D call TRBD2 (5 bases). The CDR3 loop spans 13 amino acids. Deletions cut 2 bases from V and 7 bases from J, with 13 bases between. Germline CDR1 is SGDLS and CDR2 is YYNGEE. CDR3 protein: CASSVGLMEEQYF. DNA for the CDR3: TGTGCCAGCAGCGTCGGACTCATGGAGGAGCAGTACTTC.